This T cell receptor beta chain is from a study of blood T cell repertoires in COVID-19. Study summary: From T cells, B-cell-depleted T cells, or PBMCs came the material, which was cDNA or gDNA.

Original data processing: Nucleated cell number was recorded as an estimate derived from reference gene primer amplification. The data were produced by immunoSEQ multiplex PCR, yet TCRdb's version contains in-frame clones alone and is incomplete. The DNA gave D and trimming, while V, J and clone size come from that table. The sample shows fewer than 80,000 clones, roughly 89% of them seen only once. This CDR3 is 15 amino acids long. V dropped 1 base and J dropped 4; count of bases not matched to a gene: 5. The germline gives CDR1 MGHRA, CDR2 YSYEKL. Sequencing was performed on peripheral blood. This TCR came from a man under 40 with acute or convalescent COVID-19. The rearrangement uses TRBV4-1 and TRBJ1-1; 8 nucleotides align to TRBD1. Written as DNA, the CDR3 is TGCGCCAGCAGCCAAGGGCAGGGGGCAGGCACTGAAGCTTTCTTT. This gives the protein CASSQGQGAGTEAFF.